Sequencing of this T cell receptor beta chain was carried out in a study of cytomegalovirus exposure and HLA in healthy donors. The CDR3 sequence is 15 residues long. J was trimmed by 4 bases and V by 5 bases; bases with no gene match: 8. Germline CDR1 reads MNHEY; CDR2 reads SVGAGI. As for this clone: What it binds is unknown.

Whole-study results and caveats: Sequencing had likely introduced a cluster of highly shared sequence variants as an artifact. Confirmation in vitro established that three CMV-associated chains were specific for CMV antigens.

The PCR contained 60 Vbeta and 13 Jbeta primers. Sequencing used immunoSEQ multiplex PCR; TCRdb keeps in-frame clones, though not all of them. The data show approximately 150,000 clones, 72% seen once. V and J are TRBV6-5 and TRBJ1-2, with TRBD1 matching 9 bases. The sequenced sample consisted of PBMCs. The receptor was isolated from a man between 35 and 55 years old in good health and CMV-seronegative. For the CDR3, the DNA is TGTGCCAGCAGTCCACCTCCGGGACAGGGCTATGGCTACACCTTC. As protein: CASSPPPGQGYGYTF.